This TCR beta chain was identified in a study of T cell changes during pregnancy in multiple sclerosis. Some clones are missing from TCRdb's copy, which holds only in-frame ones; the method was immunoSEQ multiplex PCR. The sample records 49,000 or so clones, 90% to 95% being singletons. The germline gives CDR1 MDHEN, CDR2 SYDVKM. The CDR3 is 13 amino acids. V lost 3 bases and J lost 13, with 15 bases in between. The specimen was peripheral blood, collected in the third trimester of pregnancy. The TCR was taken from a female donor with multiple sclerosis, enrolled in a pregnancy study. The chain recombines TRBV28 with TRBJ2-2; no firm D call. The DNA of the CDR3 is TGTGCCAGCAGTTTCTCTCTTAGTACGGGGCTGTTTTTT. Residues: CASSFSLSTGLFF.